Included here is one TCR beta chain sequence, with context. What it binds is unknown. This entry belongs to a study of T cell responses to AZD1222 COVID-19 vaccine. Study outcomes and limitations: Donors in the cohort were predominantly white British and more often female, and clonal diversity was possibly underestimated. At 160-218 and 743-854, vaccine-associated CD4 TCRs were dominant, and they spanned spike.

The data were produced by immunoSEQ multiplex PCR, yet TCRdb's version contains in-frame clones alone and is incomplete. The profile shows around 200,000 clones, about 88% of them singletons. This TCR was recovered from an adult who received the AZD1222 COVID-19 vaccine. This specimen was peripheral blood, taken 28 days after the second AZD1222 dose.

CDR3: CASSQQANTGELFF. As DNA, the CDR3 is TGTGCCAGCAGCCAACAAGCGAACACCGGGGAGCTGTTTTTT. V and J are TRBV3-1 (or the pseudogene TRBV3-2) and TRBJ2-2, with D hard to call. CDR1 LGHDT and CDR2 YNNKEL come from the germline V gene (reference sequence). The CDR3 contains 14 residues. V dropped 2 bases and J dropped 0 bases, with 4 bases sitting between them.